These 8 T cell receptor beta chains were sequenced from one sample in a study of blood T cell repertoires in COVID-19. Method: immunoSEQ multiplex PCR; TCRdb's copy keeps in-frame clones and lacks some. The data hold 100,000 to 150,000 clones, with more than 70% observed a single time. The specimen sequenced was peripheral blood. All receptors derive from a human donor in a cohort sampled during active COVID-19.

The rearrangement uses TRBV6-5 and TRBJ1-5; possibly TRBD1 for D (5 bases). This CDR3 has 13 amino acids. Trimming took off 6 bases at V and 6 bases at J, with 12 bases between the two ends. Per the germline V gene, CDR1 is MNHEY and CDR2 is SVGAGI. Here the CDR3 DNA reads TGTGCCAGCAGGCGACATAGGGGTCAGCCCCAGCATTTT. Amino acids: CASRRHRGQPQHF.

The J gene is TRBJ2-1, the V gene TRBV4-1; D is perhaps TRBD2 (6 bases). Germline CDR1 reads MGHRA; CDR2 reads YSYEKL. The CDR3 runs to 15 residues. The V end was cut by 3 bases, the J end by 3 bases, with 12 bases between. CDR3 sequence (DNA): TGCGCCAGCAGCCAGGAGGGGTTTAGCTACAATGAGCAGTTCTTC. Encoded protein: CASSQEGFSYNEQFF.

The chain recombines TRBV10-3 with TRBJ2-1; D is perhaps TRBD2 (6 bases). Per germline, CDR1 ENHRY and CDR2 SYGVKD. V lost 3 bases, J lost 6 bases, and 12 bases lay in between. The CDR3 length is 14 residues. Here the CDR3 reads CAISERRGSNEQFF. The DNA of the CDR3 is TGTGCCATCAGTGAAAGGAGGGGAAGCAATGAGCAGTTCTTC.

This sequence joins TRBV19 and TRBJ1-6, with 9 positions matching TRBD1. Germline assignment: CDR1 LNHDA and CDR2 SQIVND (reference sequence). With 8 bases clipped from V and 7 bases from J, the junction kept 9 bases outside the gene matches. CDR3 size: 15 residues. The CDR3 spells CASRIWTGENSPLHF. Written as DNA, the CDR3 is TGTGCCAGTCGAATATGGACAGGGGAAAATTCACCCCTCCACTTT. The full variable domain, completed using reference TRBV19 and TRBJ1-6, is DGGITQSPKYLFRKEGQNVTLSCEQNLNHDAMYWYRQDPGQGLRLIYYSQIVNDFQKGDIAEGYSVSREKKESFPLTVTSAQKNPTAFYLCASRIWTGENSPLHFGNGTRLTVT.

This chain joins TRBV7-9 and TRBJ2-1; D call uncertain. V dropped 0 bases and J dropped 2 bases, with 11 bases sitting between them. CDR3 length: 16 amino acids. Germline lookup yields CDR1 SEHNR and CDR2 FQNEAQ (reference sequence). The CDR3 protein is CASSLASTGPYNEQFF. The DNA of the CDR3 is TGTGCCAGCAGCTTAGCGTCCACGGGTCCCTACAATGAGCAGTTCTTC.

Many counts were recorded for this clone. CDR3 DNA: TGCGCCAGCAGCCAAGTAGCGGGAGTAACCGAGCAGTACTTC. Protein: CASSQVAGVTEQYF. The chain links TRBV4-1 to TRBJ2-7, with 9 bases identical to TRBD2. CDR3 length equals 14 residues. Trimming removed 1 base from V and 6 bases from J; junction bases left unmatched: 4. Germline-derived CDR1 and CDR2 are MGHRA and YSYEKL.

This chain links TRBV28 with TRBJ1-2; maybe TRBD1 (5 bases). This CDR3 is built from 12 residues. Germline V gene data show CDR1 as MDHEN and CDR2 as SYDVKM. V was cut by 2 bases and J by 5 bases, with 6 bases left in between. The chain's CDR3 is CASSLQGYGYTF. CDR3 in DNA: TGTGCCAGCAGTTTACAGGGTTATGGCTACACCTTC.

CDR3 in amino acids: CASSREDRDHEQYF. CDR3 coding DNA: TGCGCCAGCAGCCGCGAGGACAGGGACCACGAGCAGTACTTC. The chain has TRBV4-1 and TRBJ2-7; 8 bases match TRBD1. Germline assignment: CDR1 MGHRA and CDR2 YSYEKL. The CDR3 has 14 amino acids. Trimming at V came to 4 bases and at J to 5 bases, leaving 7 bases not matched to a gene.